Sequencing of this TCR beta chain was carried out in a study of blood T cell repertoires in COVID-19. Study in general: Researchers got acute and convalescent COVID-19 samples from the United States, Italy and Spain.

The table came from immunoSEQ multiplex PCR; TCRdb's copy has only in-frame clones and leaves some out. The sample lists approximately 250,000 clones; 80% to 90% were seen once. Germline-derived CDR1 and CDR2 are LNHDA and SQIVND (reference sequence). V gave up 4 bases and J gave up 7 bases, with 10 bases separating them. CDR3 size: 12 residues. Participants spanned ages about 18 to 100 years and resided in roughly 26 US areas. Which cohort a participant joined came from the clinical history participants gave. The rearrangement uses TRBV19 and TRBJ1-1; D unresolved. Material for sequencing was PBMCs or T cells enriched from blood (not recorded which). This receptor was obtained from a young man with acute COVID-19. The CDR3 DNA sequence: TGTGCCAGTAGTAACGGGATTCTTGAAGCTTTCTTT. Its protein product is CASSNGILEAFF.